The TCR beta chain described here comes from a study of cytomegalovirus exposure and HLA in healthy donors. This clone has just one count. CDR1 is SGDLS, CDR2 YYNGEE, per germline. The CDR3 runs to 13 residues. Trimming took off 3 bases at V and 9 bases at J, with 13 bases between the two ends. PCR used 60 Vbeta primers and 13 Jbeta primers. Assay used: immunoSEQ multiplex PCR; TCRdb lists only in-frame clones, some missing. The sample lists 95,000 to 150,000 clones, roughly 71% seen once, with over 3.5% in the top ten. This receptor was identified in a woman aged 45-60 years in good health and CMV-seropositive. The rearrangement links TRBV9 to TRBJ2-1, with a possible D match to TRBD2 (6 bases). The sequencing input was PBMCs. The CDR3 spells CASSGMKEGEQFF. The DNA for the CDR3 is TGTGCCAGCAGCGGAATGAAGGAGGGTGAGCAGTTCTTC.